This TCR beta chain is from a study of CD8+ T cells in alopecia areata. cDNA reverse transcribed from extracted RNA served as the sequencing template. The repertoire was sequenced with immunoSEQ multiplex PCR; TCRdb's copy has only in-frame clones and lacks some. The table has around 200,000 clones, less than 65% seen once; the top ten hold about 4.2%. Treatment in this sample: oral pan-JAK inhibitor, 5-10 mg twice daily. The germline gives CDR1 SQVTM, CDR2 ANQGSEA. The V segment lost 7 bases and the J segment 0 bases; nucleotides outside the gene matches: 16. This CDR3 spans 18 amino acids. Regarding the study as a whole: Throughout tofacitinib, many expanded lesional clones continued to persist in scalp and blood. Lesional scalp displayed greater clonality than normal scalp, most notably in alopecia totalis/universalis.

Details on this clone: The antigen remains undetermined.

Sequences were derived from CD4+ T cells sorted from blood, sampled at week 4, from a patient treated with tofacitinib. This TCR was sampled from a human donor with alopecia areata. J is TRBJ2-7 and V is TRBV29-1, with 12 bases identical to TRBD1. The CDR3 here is CSAGGRGTGGAGSYEQYF. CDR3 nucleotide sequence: TGCAGCGCCGGAGGTAGGGGGACAGGGGGCGCGGGCTCCTACGAGCAGTACTTC.